The text below deals with one TCR beta chain. Sequenced material consisted of expressed TCRB transcripts (all of the isolated RNA was reverse transcribed). TCRdb's copy holds only in-frame clones and misses some; the assay was immunoSEQ multiplex PCR. The sample lists 140,000 to 150,000 clones; more than 9% were seen once. The entry originates in a study of beta chain features in type 1 diabetes. Material for sequencing was naive CD4+ T cells from blood. This TCR came from a man between 18 and 35 years old in good health.

The CDR3 spells CASSLYPTSNLYEQFF. As DNA, the CDR3 is TGTGCCAGCAGCTTGTATCCGACTAGTAATCTCTATGAGCAGTTCTTC. The chain has TRBV5-6 and TRBJ2-1; D possibly corresponds to TRBD2 (6 bases). Germline-derived CDR1 and CDR2 are SGHDT and YYEEEE. This CDR3 contains 16 residues. The germline V and J ends were trimmed by 1 base and 8 bases, with 19 bases remaining between them.